Listed below are T cell receptor beta chains from one sample, sequenced in a study of post-analysis software for immune sequencing data. MiXCR, applied by TCRdb to the PCR reads, yields one record per CDR3 protein. The sample carries roughly 540,000 distinct CDR3 sequences, under 40% recorded once. The sequencing sample was made of blood. The receptors come from a girl aged 2-17 years with multiple sclerosis. Both conserved end residues are part of each CDR3. D genes are given only for firm matches. Expanded clones get a size class; other rows say once, few or many, or leave the size out.

len,v_gene,j_gene,d_gene,abundance,CDR3aa,CDR3nt
12,TRBV29-1,TRBJ1-1,-,-,CSVLSRGTEAFF,TGCAGCGTCCTCTCTAGGGGGACTGAAGCTTTCTTT
15,TRBV15,TRBJ1-2,TRBD1,-,CATSRDRETGDGYTF,TGTGCCACCAGCAGAGATCGGGAGACAGGGGACGGCTACACCTTC
19,TRBV10-3,TRBJ1-2,-,few,CAISESWQGKSRWYYGYTF,TGTGCCATCAGTGAGTCTTGGCAGGGAAAATCCCGGTGGTACTATGGCTACACCTTC
14,TRBV3-1,TRBJ2-3,-,-,CASSRLLGGDTQYF,TGTGCCAGCAGTCGACTCCTCGGGGGTGATACGCAGTATTTT
13,TRBV28,TRBJ2-1,-,once,CASRGAAYNEQFF,TGTGCCAGCAGGGGGGCGGCCTACAATGAGCAGTTCTTC
13,TRBV4-1,TRBJ1-2,TRBD1,-,CASNPTGVGGYTF,TGCGCCAGCAACCCTACAGGGGTGGGCGGCTACACCTTC
12,TRBV9,TRBJ1-1,-,-,CASSKGSTEAFF,TGTGCCAGCTCGAAGGGGAGCACTGAAGCTTTCTTT
14,TRBV20-1,TRBJ2-3,-,-,CSARAPPSTDTQYF,TGCAGTGCTAGAGCCCCGCCCTCCACAGATACGCAGTATTTT
14,TRBV7-2,TRBJ1-5,-,-,CASSKGRGNQPQHF,TGTGCCAGCAGCAAGGGACGGGGCAATCAGCCCCAGCATTTT
15,TRBV3-1,TRBJ1-2,TRBD1,few,CASSRLPGTGEGYTF,TGTGCCAGCAGCCGCTTACCGGGGACAGGGGAAGGCTACACCTTC
16,TRBV6-1,TRBJ2-6,-,many,CAIPWRESSGANVLTF,TGTGCCATCCCTTGGCGCGAAAGCTCTGGGGCCAACGTCCTGACTTTC
12,TRBV10-3,TRBJ2-7,-,few,CAISEVEYEQYF,TGTGCCATCAGTGAAGTTGAATACGAGCAGTACTTC
15,TRBV11-2,TRBJ2-3,-,-,CASSLVAGRTDAQYF,TGTGCCAGCAGCTTAGTGGCGGGGAGGACAGATGCGCAGTATTTT
17,TRBV4-1,TRBJ2-1,-,many,CASSQERTGLHYNEQFF,TGCGCCAGCAGCCAAGAGAGGACCGGCCTCCACTACAATGAGCAGTTCTTC
14,TRBV29-1,TRBJ1-1,-,-,CSVGSRDRLLEAFF,TGCAGCGTTGGGAGCCGGGACCGACTTCTTGAAGCTTTCTTT
18,TRBV5-1,TRBJ2-7,TRBD1,few,CASSLAGRGQGLSYEQYF,TGCGCCAGCAGCTTGGCCGGACGGGGACAGGGACTCTCCTACGAGCAGTACTTC
14,TRBV12-3/TRBV12-4,TRBJ2-1,-,-,CVSSFQGSRDEQFF,TGTGTCAGCAGTTTTCAGGGGTCGCGCGATGAGCAGTTCTTC
15,TRBV5-6,TRBJ2-5,-,few,CASSLYPEFQETQYF,TGTGCCAGCAGCTTATACCCGGAATTTCAAGAGACCCAGTACTTC
16,TRBV7-6,TRBJ2-5,-,-,CASNLLGGGPQETQYF,TGTGCCAGCAACTTATTGGGCGGGGGCCCACAAGAGACCCAGTACTTC
15,TRBV5-6,TRBJ2-3,TRBD2,-,CASSFPSGGADTQYF,TGTGCCAGCAGCTTCCCTAGCGGGGGGGCGGATACGCAGTATTTT
11,TRBV5-5,TRBJ1-2,-,many,CASSLVYGYTF,TGTGCCAGCAGCTTGGTCTATGGCTACACCTTC